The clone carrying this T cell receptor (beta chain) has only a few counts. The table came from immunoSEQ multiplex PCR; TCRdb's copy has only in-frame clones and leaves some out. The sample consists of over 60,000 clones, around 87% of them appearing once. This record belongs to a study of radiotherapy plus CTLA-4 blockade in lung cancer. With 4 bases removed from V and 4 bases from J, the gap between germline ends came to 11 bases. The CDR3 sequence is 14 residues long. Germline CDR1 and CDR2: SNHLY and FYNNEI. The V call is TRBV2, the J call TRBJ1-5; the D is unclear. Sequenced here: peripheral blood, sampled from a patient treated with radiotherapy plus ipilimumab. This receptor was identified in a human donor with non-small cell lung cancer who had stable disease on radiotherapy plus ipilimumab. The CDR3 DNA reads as TGTGCCAGCAGTGTAAAGCAGTTGAATCAGCCCCAGCATTTT. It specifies CASSVKQLNQPQHF.